These 28 T cell receptor beta chains came from one sample sequenced in a study of OX40 agonist ivuxolimab in advanced cancers. TCRdb's table, derived via immunoSEQ multiplex PCR, lists solely in-frame clones and lacks some. The sample comprises 60,000 or so clones, approximately 87% of which are singletons, and over 2% rests with the top ten. Sample: CD4+ or CD8+ T cells sorted from blood, taken in a trial of the OX40 agonist ivuxolimab. All receptors come from an adult with an advanced solid tumor such as melanoma, head and neck, liver or kidney cancer.

Details on this clone: The junction differs from germline at one of its ends, possibly a read error. This chain uses TRBV4-1 with TRBJ1-1; D is undetermined. CDR3 length: 14 amino acids. Germline values: CDR1 MGHRA, CDR2 YSYEKL. The DNA for the CDR3 is TGCGTCAGCAGCCAACTTTCCGAGAGGACCGAAGCTTTCTTT. Protein sequence: CVSSQLSERTEAFF.

The chain has TRBV7-9 and TRBJ2-3; D gene uncertain. Germline loops: CDR1 SEHNR, CDR2 FQNEAQ (reference sequence). V lost 3 bases to trimming and J lost 4 bases, with 11 bases between them. The CDR3 has 14 residues. The CDR3 region is CASSFLSTPDTQYF. CDR3 nucleotide sequence: TGTGCCAGCAGCTTCTTATCAACCCCAGATACGCAGTATTTT.

The gene calls are TRBV10-2 and TRBJ2-2; the D is unclear. The CDR3 loop spans 14 amino acids. Germline V gene data show CDR1 as WSHSY and CDR2 as SAAADI. Trimming pared 7 bases from V and 1 base from J, leaving 10 bases between. In DNA form, the CDR3 reads TGCGCCAGCACCGGGTTTCTGAACACCGGGGAGCTGTTTTTT. This codes for CASTGFLNTGELFF.

The chain joins TRBV19 to TRBJ1-1, with D maybe TRBD1 (6 bases). Germline lookup yields CDR1 LNHDA and CDR2 SQIVND (reference sequence). CDR3 size: 13 residues. Trimming pared 5 bases from V and 1 base from J, leaving 8 bases between. This CDR3 is CASSDRRNTEAFF. Here the CDR3 DNA reads TGTGCCAGTAGTGACAGGCGGAACACTGAAGCTTTCTTT.

The V gene is TRBV2, the J gene TRBJ1-2; maybe TRBD1 (5 bases). Germline-derived CDR1 and CDR2 are SNHLY and FYNNEI. V dropped 4 bases and J dropped 1 base, with 19 bases sitting between them. The CDR3 has 17 amino acids. For the CDR3, the DNA is TGTGCCAGCAGTGCCCGACAGTTCAGAAGATTTAACTATGGCTACACCTTC. Translated, it gives CASSARQFRRFNYGYTF.

The sample holds one count of this clone. At the DNA level, this CDR3 is encoded by other sequences in the same sample as well. CDR3 region: CASSPGGNYGYTF. The CDR3 bases are TGCGCCAGCAGCCCCGGGGGTAACTATGGCTACACCTTC. V gene TRBV5-1 combines with J gene TRBJ1-2, with D possibly matching TRBD1 (5 bases). This CDR3 is 13 amino acids long. The germline V gene has CDR1 SGHRS and CDR2 YFSETQ. V lost 4 bases and J 1 base, leaving 8 bases between the germline ends. Together with reference TRBV5-1 and TRBJ1-2, the CDR3 gives the full variable domain: KAGVTQTPRYLIKTRGQQVTLSCSPISGHRSVSWYQQTPGQGLQFLFEYFSETQRNKGNFPGRFSGRQFSNSRSEMNVSTLELGDSALYLCASSPGGNYGYTFGSGTRLTVV.

The J gene is TRBJ2-7, the V gene TRBV2; TRBD1 agrees at 8 bases. V shed 8 bases and J 0 bases; nucleotides not matched to a gene: 3. Germline loops: CDR1 SNHLY, CDR2 FYNNEI. The CDR3 runs to 13 residues. In DNA, the CDR3 is TGTGCCAGCGGACAGGGCAGCTCCTACGAGCAGTACTTC. It translates to CASGQGSSYEQYF.

The V call is TRBV28, the J call TRBJ2-3; D uncertain. Trimming pared 3 bases from V and 0 bases from J, leaving 10 bases between. This CDR3 contains 15 residues. Germline V gene lookup returns CDR1 MDHEN and CDR2 SYDVKM. The CDR3 loop is CASSFRNPSTDTQYF. The CDR3, as DNA: TGTGCCAGCAGTTTTCGGAATCCTAGCACAGATACGCAGTATTTT.

This clone came up a few times. V gene TRBV19 combines with J gene TRBJ2-6; 11 bases agree with TRBD2. V shed 4 bases, J shed 1 base, and the junction held 9 bases outside the gene matches. CDR1 and CDR2 from the germline V gene are LNHDA and SQIVND (reference sequence). This CDR3 has 19 amino acids. The CDR3 reads CASSNRLAGFQSGANVLTF. CDR3 coding DNA: TGTGCCAGTAGTAACCGACTAGCGGGGTTCCAATCTGGGGCCAACGTCCTGACTTTC.

The chain combines TRBV29-1 with TRBJ2-5, with TRBD1 identical over 8 bases. This CDR3 contains 14 residues. V trimming: 3 bases; J trimming: 5 bases; junction bases outside the gene matches: 8. Looked up from germline, CDR1 is SQVTM and CDR2 is ANQGSEA. CDR3 DNA: TGCAGCGTTGATGGACAGGGCCAGGGGGAGACCCAGTACTTC. This codes for CSVDGQGQGETQYF.

This sequence joins TRBV5-4 and TRBJ2-5; 11 bases line up with TRBD2. The trim removed 4 bases at V and 9 bases at J, leaving 11 bases unmatched. The CDR3 is made up of 15 amino acids. In germline, CDR1 is SGHNT, CDR2 YYREEE (reference sequence). CDR3 nucleotides: TGTGCCAGCAGCCCCGGGACTAGCGGACTAAAGGCCCAGTACTTC. Translation: CASSPGTSGLKAQYF.

V gene TRBV20-1 combines with J gene TRBJ1-4; 7 positions match TRBD1. The V segment lost 6 bases and the J segment 11 bases; nucleotides outside the gene matches: 6. This CDR3 is built from 11 residues. In germline, CDR1 is DFQATT, CDR2 SNEGSKA (reference sequence). CDR3 in amino acids: CSASTGSKLFF. The CDR3 region has the DNA TGCAGTGCCTCGACAGGGAGCAAACTGTTTTTT.

V gene TRBV7-9 combines with J gene TRBJ1-1; D is ambiguous. CDR1 and CDR2 from the germline V gene are SEHNR and FQNEAQ (reference sequence). Trimming removed 4 bases from V and 1 base from J, with 7 bases in between. The CDR3 has 13 amino acids. CDR3 nucleotides: TGTGCCAGCAGCTACGAGGGGAACACTGAAGCTTTCTTT. Residues: CASSYEGNTEAFF.

This sequence joins TRBV7-3 and TRBJ2-1; TRBD1 matches at 10 bases. The ends lost 5 bases at V and 7 bases at J; junction bases unmatched: 5. CDR1 and CDR2 from the germline V gene are SGHTA and FQGTGA. This CDR3 has 14 amino acids. In DNA, the CDR3 is TGTGCCAGCAGCCCCGACAGGGGGCGGAATGAGCAGTTCTTC. This sequence encodes CASSPDRGRNEQFF.

V gene TRBV6-1 combines with J gene TRBJ2-7; 10 bases match TRBD1. V was clipped by 6 bases and J by 6 bases; unmatched bases: 8. This CDR3 contains 14 residues. CDR1 is MNHNS, CDR2 SASEGT, per germline. CDR3 sequence: CASRTGQGSAEQYF. As DNA, the CDR3 is TGTGCCAGCAGGACGGGACAGGGGTCTGCCGAGCAGTACTTC.

For the CDR3, the DNA is TGTGCCAGCAGTCAGACCCACGGCCGACCGGGGAATAGCGAGCAGTACTTC. Protein sequence: CASSQTHGRPGNSEQYF. The chain is built from TRBV27 and TRBJ2-7; D perhaps matches TRBD2 (5 bases). Germline values: CDR1 MNHEY, CDR2 SMNVEV (reference sequence). Trimming took 5 bases from V and 6 from J, leaving 26 bases between them. The CDR3 consists of 17 residues.

The rearrangement joins TRBV7-9 to TRBJ1-6; possibly TRBD1 for D (6 bases). The V gene lost 5 bases and the J gene lost 9 bases, with 17 bases spanning the gap. Germline loops: CDR1 SEHNR, CDR2 FQNEAQ (reference sequence). This CDR3 has 15 residues. CDR3 bases: TGTGCCAGCAGCGCGTCGACAGGCCGACTTTCACCCCTCCACTTT. Amino acid sequence: CASSASTGRLSPLHF.

The V call is TRBV27, the J call TRBJ1-1, with 8 bases aligning to TRBD1. V shed 6 bases and J 11 bases; nucleotides not matched to a gene: 8. The CDR3 is made up of 12 amino acids. Germline V CDR1 and CDR2: MNHEY, SMNVEV (reference sequence). This CDR3 reads CASRGGQGTAFF. The CDR3 nucleotides are TGTGCCAGCAGGGGAGGACAGGGCACGGCTTTCTTT.

The chain couples TRBV27 to TRBJ2-1; tentatively, D is TRBD1 (5 bases). This CDR3 contains 15 residues. V was shortened by 4 bases and J by 6 bases, with 16 bases between the two germline ends. CDR1 is MNHEY, CDR2 SMNVEV, per germline (reference sequence). The CDR3 region is CASSSLLGAFNEQFF. The CDR3 DNA sequence: TGTGCCAGCAGTTCACTCTTAGGGGCTTTCAATGAGCAGTTCTTC.

This rearrangement joins TRBV15 to TRBJ2-1, with D possibly called TRBD1 or TRBD2 (5 bases each). From germline, CDR1 is LNHNV and CDR2 YYDKDF (reference sequence). CDR3 length: 17 amino acids. Trimming removed 0 bases at V and 9 bases at J, with 21 bases between. The CDR3 nucleotides are TGTGCCACCAGCAGAGACGTTACCGGGACGCCCTATAGTGAGCAGTTCTTC. Translation: CATSRDVTGTPYSEQFF. The full variable domain, in which reference TRBV15 and TRBJ2-1 provide the parts outside the CDR3, is DAMVIQNPRYQVTQFGKPVTLSCSQTLNHNVMYWYQQKSSQAPKLLFHYYDKDFNNEADTPDNFQSRRPNTSFCFLDIRSPGLGDTAMYLCATSRDVTGTPYSEQFFGPGTRLTVL.

The CDR3 sequence: CASSLGLAGLDEQYF. CDR3 nucleotides: TGCGCCAGCAGCTTGGGGCTAGCGGGATTGGACGAGCAGTACTTC. The chain combines TRBV5-1 with TRBJ2-7, with 9 bases identical to TRBD2. The CDR3 contains 15 residues. Germline V gene lookup returns CDR1 SGHRS and CDR2 YFSETQ. V shed 0 bases and J 5 bases; nucleotides not matched to a gene: 6.

This clone was detected once. The gene calls are TRBV19 and TRBJ2-2, with TRBD2 matching over 8 bases. The germline V gene encodes CDR1 LNHDA and CDR2 SQIVND (reference sequence). This CDR3 has 15 residues. V was pared by 10 bases and J by 3 bases, with 10 bases of the junction left unmatched. The CDR3 protein is CATQNQREYTGELFF. CDR3 DNA sequence: TGTGCCACCCAGAACCAGCGGGAGTACACCGGGGAGCTGTTTTTT.

Written as DNA, the CDR3 is TGTGCCAGCAGCTTAGTACAGGGGAGCTCCTACGAGCAGTACTTC. Translated, it gives CASSLVQGSSYEQYF. The rearrangement uses TRBV7-9 and TRBJ2-7; 7 nucleotides match TRBD1. Germline CDR1 and CDR2: SEHNR and FQNEAQ (reference sequence). Trimming cost V 1 base and J 0 bases; bases outside gene matches: 3. The CDR3 runs 15 residues.

The chain has TRBV6-6 and TRBJ1-4, with TRBD1 matching over 7 bases. J gave up 5 bases and V 10 bases, and 13 bases lay outside the gene matches. Germline CDR1 MNHNY, CDR2 SVGAGI (reference sequence). The CDR3 has 15 residues. CDR3 DNA: TGTGCCACCGCGGTTCCGGGACAGTTGAATGAAAAACTGTTTTTT. It yields the protein CATAVPGQLNEKLFF.

This rearrangement joins TRBV7-2 to TRBJ2-7; D is uncertain. Between the trimmed V and J ends, which lost 0 bases and 5 bases, there was a span of 8 bases. Germline V gene data show CDR1 as SGHTA and CDR2 as FQGNSA. The CDR3 is 13 residues long. CDR3: CASSLARSNEQYF. CDR3 coding DNA: TGTGCCAGCAGCTTAGCACGGTCAAACGAGCAGTACTTC.

J is TRBJ2-7 and V is TRBV5-1, with TRBD2 matching over 7 bases. The length of the CDR3 is 15 residues. The V segment lost 5 bases and the J segment 5 bases; nucleotides outside the gene matches: 13. In germline, CDR1 is SGHRS, CDR2 YFSETQ. Written as DNA, the CDR3 is TGCGCCAGCAGGACTGAGGGCGGGAGAGTCGACGAGCAGTACTTC. Encoded protein: CASRTEGGRVDEQYF.

This clone was detected a few times. V is TRBV4-1 and J is TRBJ2-1; possibly TRBD1 for D (6 bases). Deletions cut 4 bases from V and 1 base from J, with 20 bases between. The CDR3 length is 18 residues. The V gene's germline CDR1 is MGHRA and CDR2 YSYEKL. CDR3 sequence: CASSPNSWEGGSYNEQFF. The CDR3 bases are TGCGCCAGCAGCCCAAATTCATGGGAAGGGGGATCCTACAATGAGCAGTTCTTC.

The CDR3 sequence: CASSASGYTQYF. CDR3 in DNA: TGTGCCAGCAGCGCAAGTGGGTATACGCAGTATTTT. V gene TRBV7-2 combines with J gene TRBJ2-3, with no clear D. CDR1 and CDR2 (germline): SGHTA, FQGNSA. V was clipped by 5 bases and J by 7 bases, with 10 bases between them. This CDR3 has 12 residues.